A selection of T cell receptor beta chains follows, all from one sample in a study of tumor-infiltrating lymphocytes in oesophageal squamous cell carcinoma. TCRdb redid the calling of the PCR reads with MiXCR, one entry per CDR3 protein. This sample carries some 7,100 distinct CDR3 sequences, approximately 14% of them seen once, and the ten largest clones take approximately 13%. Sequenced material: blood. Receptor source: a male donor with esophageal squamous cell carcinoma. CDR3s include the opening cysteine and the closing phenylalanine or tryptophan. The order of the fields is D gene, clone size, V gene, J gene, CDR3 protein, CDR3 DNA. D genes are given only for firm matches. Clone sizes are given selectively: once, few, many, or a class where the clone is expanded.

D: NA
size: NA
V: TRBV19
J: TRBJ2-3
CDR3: CASSLIDTQYF
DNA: TGTGCCAGTAGCCTCATCGATACGCAGTATTTT

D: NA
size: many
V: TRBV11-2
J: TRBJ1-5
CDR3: CASSLGDHSNQPQHF
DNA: TGTGCCAGCAGCTTAGGAGACCACAGCAATCAGCCCCAGCATTTT

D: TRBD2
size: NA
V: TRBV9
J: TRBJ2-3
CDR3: CASSVRASGGSTDTQYF
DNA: TGTGCCAGCAGCGTAAGGGCTAGCGGGGGGAGCACAGATACGCAGTATTTT

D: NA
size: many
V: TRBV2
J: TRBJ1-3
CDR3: CASSEARAGHTIYF
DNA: TGTGCCAGCAGTGAAGCGAGAGCAGGGCACACCATATATTTT

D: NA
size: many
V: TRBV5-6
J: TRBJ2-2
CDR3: CAGNSGDTGELFF
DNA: TGTGCCGGCAATAGCGGAGACACCGGGGAGCTGTTTTTT

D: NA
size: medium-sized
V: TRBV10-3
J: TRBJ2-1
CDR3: CATSPQNFNEQFF
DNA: TGTGCCACCTCGCCCCAAAACTTCAATGAGCAGTTCTTC

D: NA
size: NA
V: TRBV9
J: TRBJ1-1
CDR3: CASSVVGIGTEAFF
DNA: TGTGCCAGCAGCGTGGTCGGGATCGGGACTGAAGCTTTCTTT

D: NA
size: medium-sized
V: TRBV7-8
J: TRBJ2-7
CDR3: CASSAGGGGGYEQYF
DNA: TGTGCCAGCAGCGCCGGAGGGGGCGGCGGCTACGAGCAGTACTTC

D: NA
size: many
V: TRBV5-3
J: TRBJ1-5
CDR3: CARSSRDQPQHF
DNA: TGTGCCAGAAGCTCGAGGGATCAGCCCCAGCATTTT

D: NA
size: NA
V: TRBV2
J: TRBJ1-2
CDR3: CASSFRDGHGRGYTF
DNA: TGTGCCAGCAGTTTCCGGGACGGACACGGACGTGGCTACACCTTC

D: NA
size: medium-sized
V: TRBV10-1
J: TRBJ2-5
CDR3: CATLMKNSSLKETQYF
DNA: TGCGCGACACTAATGAAAAACTCTTCGCTAAAAGAGACCCAGTACTTC

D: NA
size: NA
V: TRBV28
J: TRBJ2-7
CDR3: CASSTLRGRIDYEQYF
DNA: TGTGCCAGCAGTACCCTGCGGGGCAGGATCGACTACGAGCAGTACTTC

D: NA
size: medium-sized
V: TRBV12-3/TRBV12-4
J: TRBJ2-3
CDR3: CASSFAQSQYF
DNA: TGTGCCAGCAGTTTTGCCCAGTCCCAGTATTTT

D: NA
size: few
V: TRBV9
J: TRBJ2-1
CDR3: CASSPGWPYNEQFF
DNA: TGTGCCAGCAGCCCCGGTTGGCCCTACAATGAGCAGTTCTTC

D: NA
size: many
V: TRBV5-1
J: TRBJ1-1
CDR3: CASKASVNTEAFF
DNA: TGCGCCAGCAAGGCCAGTGTGAACACTGAAGCTTTCTTT

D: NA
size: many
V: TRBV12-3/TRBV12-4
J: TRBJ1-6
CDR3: CASSPGKGPLVNF
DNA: TGTGCCAGCAGCCCCGGGAAGGGGCCTTTGGTAAACTTT

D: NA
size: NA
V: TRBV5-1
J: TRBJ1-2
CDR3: CASSLDMIGGYTF
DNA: TGCGCCAGTAGCTTGGACATGATCGGTGGCTACACCTTC

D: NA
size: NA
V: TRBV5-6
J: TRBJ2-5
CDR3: CASSSEESWETQYF
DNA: TGTGCCAGCTCCTCGGAGGAGTCGTGGGAGACCCAGTACTTC

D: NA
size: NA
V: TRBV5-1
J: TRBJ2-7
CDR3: CASSHPDSTYEQYF
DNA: TGCGCCAGCAGCCACCCGGACAGTACCTACGAGCAGTACTTC

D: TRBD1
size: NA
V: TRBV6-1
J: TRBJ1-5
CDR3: CASYRGGNQPQHF
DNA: TGTGCCAGCTACAGGGGAGGCAATCAGCCCCAGCATTTT

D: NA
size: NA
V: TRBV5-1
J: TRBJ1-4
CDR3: CASSLGTGTRGKGLFF
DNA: TGCGCCAGCAGCTTGGGAACCGGGACAAGGGGCAAAGGACTGTTTTTT

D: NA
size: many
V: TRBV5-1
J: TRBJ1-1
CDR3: CASSTAGDTEAFF
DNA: TGCGCCAGTTCGACGGCGGGGGACACTGAAGCTTTCTTT

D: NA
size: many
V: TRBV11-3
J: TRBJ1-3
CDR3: CASSLWTVSSGNTIYF
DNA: TGTGCCAGCAGCTTATGGACAGTCTCTTCTGGAAACACCATATATTTT

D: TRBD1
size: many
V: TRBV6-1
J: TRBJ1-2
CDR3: CASSRGGQRGYGYTF
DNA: TGTGCCAGCAGTCGGGGGGGACAGAGGGGTTATGGCTACACCTTC

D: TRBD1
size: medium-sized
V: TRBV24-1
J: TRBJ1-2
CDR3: CATSTQGAHGYTF
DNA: TGTGCCACCAGTACACAGGGGGCCCATGGCTACACCTTC

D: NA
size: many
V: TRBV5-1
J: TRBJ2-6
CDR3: CASSRTATSGANVLTF
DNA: TGCGCCAGCAGCCGGACAGCAACCTCTGGGGCCAACGTCCTGACTTTC

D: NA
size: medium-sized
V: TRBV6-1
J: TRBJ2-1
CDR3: CASRARQTVYNEQFF
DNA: TGTGCCAGCAGGGCCAGGCAGACCGTCTACAATGAGCAGTTCTTC

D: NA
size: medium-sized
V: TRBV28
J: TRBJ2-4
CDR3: CASSFIGGVAKNIQYF
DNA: TGTGCCAGCAGTTTCATAGGGGGGGTAGCCAAAAACATTCAGTACTTC

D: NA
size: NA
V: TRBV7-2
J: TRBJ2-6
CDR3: CASSLTRSYNEQYF
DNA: TGTGCCAGCAGCTTAACCCGGTCCTACAATGAGCAGTACTTT

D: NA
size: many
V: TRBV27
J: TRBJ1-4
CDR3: CASSLLGGATNEKLFF
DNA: TGTGCCAGCAGTTTGCTCGGTGGAGCAACTAATGAAAAACTGTTTTTT

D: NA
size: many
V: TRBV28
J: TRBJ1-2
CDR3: CASRQVGAGYTF
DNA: TGTGCCAGCAGACAAGTAGGGGCTGGCTACACCTTC

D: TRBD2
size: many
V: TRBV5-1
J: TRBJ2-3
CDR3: CASSFTGTSGGAPDTQYF
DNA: TGCGCCAGCAGCTTTACCGGGACTAGCGGGGGGGCGCCAGATACGCAGTATTTT

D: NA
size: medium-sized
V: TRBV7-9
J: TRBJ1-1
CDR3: CASSLALEGTEAFF
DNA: TGTGCCAGCAGCTTAGCGCTAGAGGGTACTGAAGCTTTCTTT

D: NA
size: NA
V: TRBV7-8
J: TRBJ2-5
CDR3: CASSGGALAGELYF
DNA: TGTGCCAGCAGCGGGGGGGCCTTGGCCGGGGAGCTGTACTTC

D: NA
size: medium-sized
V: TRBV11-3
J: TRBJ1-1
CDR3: CASSLGRTEAFF
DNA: TGTGCCAGCAGCTTGGGAAGGACTGAAGCTTTCTTT

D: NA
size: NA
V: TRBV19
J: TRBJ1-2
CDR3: CASSIPPGYGYTF
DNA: TGTGCCAGTAGTATACCCCCAGGGTATGGCTACACCTTC

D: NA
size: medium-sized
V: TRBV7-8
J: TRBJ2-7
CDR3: CASSSNPDGLHNEQYF
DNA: TGTGCCAGCAGCTCAAACCCTGACGGGCTGCACAATGAGCAGTACTTC

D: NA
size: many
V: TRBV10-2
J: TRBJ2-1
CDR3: CASRLIEGPFLEQFF
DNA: TGCGCCAGCAGACTAATTGAGGGGCCGTTCTTGGAGCAGTTCTTC

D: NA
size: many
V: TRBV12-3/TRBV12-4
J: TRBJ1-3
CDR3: CASSSTGNTIYF
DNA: TGTGCCAGCAGTTCGACAGGAAACACCATATATTTT

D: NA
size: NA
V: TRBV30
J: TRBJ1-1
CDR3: CAWSEAIGAEAFF
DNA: TGTGCCTGGAGTGAGGCGATTGGCGCTGAAGCTTTCTTT

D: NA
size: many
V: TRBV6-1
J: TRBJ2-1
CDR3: CASRGLTKNNEQFF
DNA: TGTGCCAGCAGGGGACTTACCAAAAACAATGAGCAGTTCTTC

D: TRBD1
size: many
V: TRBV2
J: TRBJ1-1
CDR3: CATQGAGGYTEAFF
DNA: TGTGCCACTCAGGGGGCAGGGGGATACACTGAAGCTTTCTTT

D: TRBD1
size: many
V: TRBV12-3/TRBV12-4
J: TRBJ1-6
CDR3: CASSLAQTGYSPLHF
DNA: TGTGCCAGCAGTTTAGCCCAGACAGGGTATTCACCCCTCCACTTT

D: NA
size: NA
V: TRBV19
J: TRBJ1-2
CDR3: CASNRAGDYGYTF
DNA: TGTGCCAGTAACAGGGCGGGGGATTATGGCTACACCTTC

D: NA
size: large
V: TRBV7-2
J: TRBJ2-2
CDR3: CASSLRDPRTGELFF
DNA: TGTGCCAGCAGCTTAAGGGACCCACGCACCGGGGAGCTGTTTTTT

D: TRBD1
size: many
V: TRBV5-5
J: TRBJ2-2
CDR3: CASSLATGGHTGELFF
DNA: TGTGCCAGCAGCTTGGCGACAGGGGGGCACACCGGGGAGCTGTTTTTT

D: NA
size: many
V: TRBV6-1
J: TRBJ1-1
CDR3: CAGDGMNTEAFF
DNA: TGTGCCGGGGACGGCATGAACACTGAAGCTTTCTTT

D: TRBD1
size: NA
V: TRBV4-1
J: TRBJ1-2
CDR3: CASSRGQGDHGYTF
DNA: TGCGCCAGCAGCCGCGGACAGGGTGATCATGGCTACACCTTC

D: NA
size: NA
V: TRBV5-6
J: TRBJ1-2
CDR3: CASSLGSLNRPSYGYTF
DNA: TGTGCCAGCAGCTTGGGATCCTTGAACAGGCCAAGCTATGGCTACACCTTC